One T cell receptor beta chain is described in this entry. The antigen is not known. Per the germline V gene, CDR1 is MNHEY and CDR2 is SMNVEV (reference sequence). This CDR3 has 14 residues. The junction had 3 bases not matched to a gene; V was cut back by 5 bases and J by 2 bases. Generated by immunoSEQ multiplex PCR, the TCRdb table keeps only in-frame clones and is missing some. The sample consists of around 86,000 clones, 75% to 90% of them appearing once. These data are taken from a study of OX40 agonist ivuxolimab in advanced cancers. Study-level information: Ivuxolimab, an agonist antibody against OX40 (CD134), was given to patients. Patients assigned to dose escalation were diagnosed with hepatocellular carcinoma, melanoma, renal cell or head and neck cancer. Study-level findings and limits: Among T cells, CD8+ cells averaged more expanded clones than CD4+ cells. Among the lowest peripheral clonal expansion occurred in 0.1-3.0 mg/kg partial responders.

The chain recombines TRBV27 with TRBJ2-7, with TRBD1 identical over 10 bases. Sample: CD4+ or CD8+ T cells sorted from blood, taken in a trial of the OX40 agonist ivuxolimab. This sequence was found in an adult with an advanced solid tumor such as melanoma, head and neck, liver or kidney cancer. The CDR3: CASSRTGGTYEQYV. CDR3 bases: TGTGCCAGCAGTAGGACAGGGGGGACCTACGAGCAGTACGTC.